This T cell receptor (beta chain) was obtained from a study of a mutant IDH1 vaccine in newly diagnosed glioma. Regarding time point: week 35, safety follow-up. With topical imiquimod, each dose of the vaccine consisted of 300 ug of mutant IDH1 20-mer peptide. Data came from immunoSEQ multiplex PCR; TCRdb stores just in-frame clones and leaves some out. The sample holds 69,000 or so clones; about 87% are singletons and the top ten take roughly 2%. Germline CDR1 SNHLY, CDR2 FYNNEI. The CDR3 has 12 residues. Trimming stripped 8 bases from V and 3 bases from J, with 7 bases between. Comment on this clone: Antigen: not known.

This chain links TRBV2 with TRBJ2-2; D remains unclear. The input for sequencing was PBMCs, taken from a glioma patient whose treatment included an IDH1 peptide vaccine. This receptor was obtained from a man aged 25 to 40 with glioma. This CDR3 is CASLFDTGELFF. The CDR3 region has the DNA TGTGCCAGCTTGTTCGACACCGGGGAGCTGTTTTTT.